Presented here are 28 T cell receptor beta chains from one specimen sequenced in a study of cytomegalovirus exposure and HLA in healthy donors. This PCR relied on a set of 60 Vbeta primers and 13 Jbeta primers. The method was immunoSEQ multiplex PCR; TCRdb's version includes in-frame clones alone and lacks a portion of them. The sample consists of 99,000 or so clones, approximately 80% of them appearing once. Sequencing was carried out using PBMCs. The receptors stem from a woman in her forties in good health and CMV-seronegative.

V is TRBV2 and J is TRBJ1-1; no firm D call. In germline, CDR1 is SNHLY, CDR2 FYNNEI. The CDR3 contains 13 residues. V was pared by 8 bases and J by 0 bases, with 10 bases between. Here the CDR3 reads CASVGEMNTEAFF. In nucleotides, the CDR3 is TGTGCCAGCGTAGGAGAGATGAACACTGAAGCTTTCTTT.

This chain uses TRBV5-6 with TRBJ2-7; D may be TRBD2 (5 bases). From germline, CDR1 is SGHDT and CDR2 YYEEEE. V shed 4 bases and J shed 4 bases, with 9 bases lying between them. The CDR3 totals 12 residues. CDR3 loop: CASSLTSYEQYF. CDR3 sequence (DNA): TGTGCCAGCAGCCTTACTAGTTACGAGCAGTACTTC.

This clone was recorded once. The chain employs TRBV28 and TRBJ2-3, with 11 bases that match TRBD2. J gave up 2 bases and V 10 bases, and 5 bases lay outside the gene matches. The CDR3 is 14 amino acids. Germline V gene lookup returns CDR1 MDHEN and CDR2 SYDVKM. DNA for the CDR3: TGTGCCATCTTAGCGGGAGGGTACACAGATACGCAGTATTTT. Translation gives CAILAGGYTDTQYF.

J is TRBJ2-6 and V is TRBV5-4, with TRBD2 as a possible D gene (5 bases). CDR3 length: 18 amino acids. V lost 4 bases and J 0 bases, leaving 17 bases between the germline ends. CDR1 is SGHNT, CDR2 YYREEE, per germline (reference sequence). The CDR3 spells CASSARRAGDSGANVLTF. CDR3 coding DNA: TGTGCCAGCAGCGCCCGGCGCGCCGGGGACTCTGGGGCCAACGTCCTGACTTTC.

V and J are TRBV19 and TRBJ2-1; possible D gene TRBD2, 6 bases. The CDR3 covers 14 residues. V dropped 10 bases and J dropped 5 bases, with 18 bases sitting between them. CDR1 and CDR2 (germline): LNHDA, SQIVND (reference sequence). The CDR3 sequence: CATRTTPYDNEQFF. For the CDR3, the DNA is TGTGCCACTCGGACTACACCTTACGACAATGAGCAGTTCTTC.

This sequence joins TRBV7-8 and TRBJ2-2; 13 bases are shared with TRBD2. V was clipped by 5 bases and J by 2 bases; unmatched bases: 2. The CDR3 is 16 amino acids. CDR1 is SGHVS and CDR2 is FQNEAQ in the germline V gene. The CDR3 bases are TGTGCCAGCAGCGGGACTAGCGGGGTCAACACCGGGGAGCTGTTTTTT. Translation gives CASSGTSGVNTGELFF.

The chain joins TRBV28 to TRBJ2-3; 9 bases agree with TRBD2. The V segment lost 6 bases and the J segment 1 base; nucleotides outside the gene matches: 17. CDR3 length equals 19 residues. Germline V lookup: CDR1 MDHEN, CDR2 SYDVKM. The CDR3 region is CASRAPGTSPSLRTDTQYF. The CDR3 nucleotides are TGTGCCAGCAGGGCCCCCGGGACTAGCCCTAGCCTTCGCACAGATACGCAGTATTTT. Full variable domain (missing parts from reference TRBV28 and TRBJ2-3): DVKVTQSSRYLVKRTGEKVFLECVQDMDHENMFWYRQDPGLGLRLIYFSYDVKMKEKGDIPEGYSVSREKKERFSLILESASTNQTSMYLCASRAPGTSPSLRTDTQYFGPGTRLTVL.

This chain links TRBV7-3 with TRBJ1-2, with a tentative D call TRBD1 (5 bases). Germline CDR1 SGHTA, CDR2 FQGTGA. The CDR3 is made up of 12 amino acids. With 5 bases removed from V and 8 bases from J, the gap between germline ends came to 12 bases. The CDR3 is CASSPGGGGYTF. As DNA, the CDR3 is TGTGCCAGCAGCCCTGGGGGGGGAGGCTACACCTTC.

The V call is TRBV7-2, the J call TRBJ2-1, with D unresolved. Germline loops: CDR1 SGHTA, CDR2 FQGNSA. The V end was cut by 1 base, the J end by 9 bases, with 4 bases between. CDR3 length: 11 amino acids. CDR3 sequence (DNA): TGTGCCAGCAGCTTAGGCGGTGAGCAGTTCTTC. Its protein product is CASSLGGEQFF.

The rearrangement uses TRBV10-3 and TRBJ2-5; D unresolved. The J call is in doubt because the DNA end fits TRBJ2-7 better. Germline CDR1 ENHRY, CDR2 SYGVKD. This CDR3 has 16 residues. The CDR3 protein is CAISESTGDNFYEQYF. As DNA, the CDR3 is TGTGCCATCAGTGAGTCGACCGGAGATAACTTCTACGAGCAGTACTTC.

The rearrangement links TRBV7-3 to TRBJ1-2, with D perhaps TRBD1 (5 bases). Trimming cost V 4 bases and J 8 bases, with 14 bases left between them. CDR1 and CDR2 from the germline V gene are SGHTA and FQGTGA. The CDR3 spans 13 residues. The CDR3 DNA follows: TGTGCCAGCAGCTCAACGGACCAGGGCGGCTACACCTTC. Translating it yields CASSSTDQGGYTF.

The chain has TRBV7-9 and TRBJ2-7, with a tentative D call TRBD1 (5 bases). CDR3 length: 15 residues. Trimming took off 5 bases at V and 5 bases at J, with 19 bases between the two ends. Per the germline V gene, CDR1 is SEHNR and CDR2 is FQNEAQ (reference sequence). CDR3 residues: CASSKKSGSGDEQYF. The DNA for the CDR3 is TGTGCCAGCAGCAAAAAATCAGGGTCCGGCGACGAGCAGTACTTC.

The chain combines TRBV6-1 with TRBJ1-1, with TRBD1 matching over 8 bases. There are 15 residues in the CDR3. Germline CDR1 reads MNHNS; CDR2 reads SASEGT. V was clipped by 1 base and J by 0 bases; unmatched bases: 1. CDR3 sequence (DNA): TGTGCCAGCAGTGAAGGACAGGGGCTGAACACTGAAGCTTTCTTT. Its protein is CASSEGQGLNTEAFF.

The V and J genes are TRBV28 and TRBJ2-7, with TRBD2 matching over 7 bases. The CDR3 has 15 residues. Trimming cost V 5 bases and J 3 bases; bases outside gene matches: 10. CDR1 and CDR2 from the germline V gene are MDHEN and SYDVKM. CDR3 nucleotide sequence: TGTGCCAGCAGTCTTCCAGGGAGGGTTCGCTACGAGCAGTACTTC. Translating it yields CASSLPGRVRYEQYF. Full variable domain (remainder filled in from reference TRBV28 and TRBJ2-7): DVKVTQSSRYLVKRTGEKVFLECVQDMDHENMFWYRQDPGLGLRLIYFSYDVKMKEKGDIPEGYSVSREKKERFSLILESASTNQTSMYLCASSLPGRVRYEQYFGPGTRLTVT.

The DNA of the CDR3 is TGTGCCAGCAGTGAAAGGGGAGCGGGGAGCTCCTACAATGAGCAGTTCTTC. This translates into CASSERGAGSSYNEQFF. The chain employs TRBV2 and TRBJ2-1, with 7 bases aligning to TRBD2. The CDR3 consists of 17 residues. Germline CDR1 SNHLY, CDR2 FYNNEI. The ends lost 2 bases at V and 0 bases at J; junction bases unmatched: 7.

The J gene is TRBJ2-3, the V gene TRBV14; D remains ambiguous. The CDR3 is made up of 13 amino acids. The germline V gene encodes CDR1 SGHDN and CDR2 FVKESK. V was clipped by 6 bases and J by 5 bases, with 12 bases between them. The CDR3 region has the DNA TGTGCCAGCAGTCGAACTTTGATAGATACGCAGTATTTT. As protein: CASSRTLIDTQYF.

The V gene is TRBV4-1, the J gene TRBJ1-4; the match to TRBD1 covers 10 bases. The V gene's germline CDR1 is MGHRA and CDR2 YSYEKL. This CDR3 comprises 14 residues. J gave up 8 bases and V 5 bases, and 5 bases lay outside the gene matches. Here the CDR3 reads CASSTGTGAEKLFF. The CDR3 DNA reads TGCGCCAGCAGCACCGGGACAGGGGCGGAAAAACTGTTTTTT.

The CDR3 DNA reads TGTGCCAGCAGCGTAGTAGATATTAATTCACCCCTCCACTTT. Residues: CASSVVDINSPLHF. The chain is built from TRBV9 and TRBJ1-6; D uncertain. Germline loops: CDR1 SGDLS, CDR2 YYNGEE. Trimming pared 0 bases from V and 6 bases from J, leaving 7 bases between. The length of the CDR3 is 14 residues.

The V gene is TRBV2, the J gene TRBJ1-2, with D perhaps TRBD1 (6 bases). Germline V gene data show CDR1 as SNHLY and CDR2 as FYNNEI. This CDR3 is built from 15 residues. The V gene lost 3 bases and the J gene lost 4 bases, with 15 bases spanning the gap. The CDR3 DNA reads TGTGCCAGCAGTGATGCAGGGGCGCCTTCCTATGGCTACACCTTC. It yields the protein CASSDAGAPSYGYTF.

The chain recombines TRBV7-2 with TRBJ2-7, with 14 bases lining up with TRBD2. J lost 0 bases, V lost 1 base, and 5 bases had no gene match. In germline, CDR1 is SGHTA, CDR2 FQGNSA. The CDR3 length is 18 residues. CDR3 protein: CASSLERTSGRSSYEQYF. CDR3 nucleotide sequence: TGTGCCAGCAGCTTAGAAAGGACTAGCGGGAGGAGCTCCTACGAGCAGTACTTC.

The rearrangement joins TRBV5-4 to TRBJ2-5, with a possible D match to TRBD2 (6 bases). Germline CDR1 and CDR2: SGHNT and YYREEE (reference sequence). Trimming removed 7 bases at V and 4 bases at J, with 32 bases between. This CDR3 contains 19 residues. The CDR3 reads CASQTRPTGDLSFRETQYF. The CDR3 nucleotides read TGTGCCAGCCAAACCAGGCCAACCGGGGACTTATCATTCCGAGAGACCCAGTACTTC.

This rearrangement joins TRBV4-3 to TRBJ2-1; D is possibly TRBD2 (5 bases). The CDR3 has 16 amino acids. Trimming shortened V by 0 bases and J by 7 bases, and 16 bases separated the two germline ends. Germline CDR1 reads LGHNA; CDR2 reads YSLEER. The CDR3 reads CASSQDWASLANEQFF. CDR3 in DNA: TGCGCCAGCAGCCAAGATTGGGCCTCTCTAGCTAATGAGCAGTTCTTC.

The CDR3 loop is CASFYRVSTEAFF. CDR3 sequence (DNA): TGTGCCAGTTTTTACAGGGTGAGCACTGAAGCTTTCTTT. The rearrangement links TRBV6-5 to TRBJ1-1, with D maybe TRBD1 (6 bases). V was shortened by 9 bases and J by 4 bases, with 15 bases between the two germline ends. CDR1 and CDR2 from the germline V gene are MNHEY and SVGAGI. The CDR3 totals 13 residues.

The chain uses TRBV28 and TRBJ2-4; D perhaps matches TRBD1 (6 bases). The CDR3 runs 12 residues. V lost 6 bases and J lost 8, with 11 bases in between. Germline values: CDR1 MDHEN, CDR2 SYDVKM. The DNA for the CDR3 is TGTGCCAGCAGCTGGCCAGGGGACATTCAGTACTTC. Translating it yields CASSWPGDIQYF.

The gene calls are TRBV30 and TRBJ1-1; the D is unclear. V lost 3 bases to trimming and J lost 2 bases, with 7 bases between them. The CDR3 contains 12 residues. CDR1 and CDR2 from the germline V gene are GTSNPN and SVGIG (reference sequence). The CDR3 DNA sequence: TGTGCCTGGAGGGGAGAAAACACTGAAGCTTTCTTT. Amino acids: CAWRGENTEAFF.

The V call is TRBV14, the J call TRBJ2-7, with TRBD2 as a possible D gene (7 bases). The V end was cut by 1 base, the J end by 5 bases, with 12 bases between. Germline V lookup: CDR1 SGHDN, CDR2 FVKESK. The CDR3 contains 14 residues. CDR3 residues: CASSQVGGGDEQYF. The CDR3, as DNA: TGTGCCAGCAGCCAAGTAGGGGGGGGCGACGAGCAGTACTTC.

The chain employs TRBV19 and TRBJ2-1, with 7 positions matching TRBD1. The CDR3 loop spans 14 amino acids. The V gene end was trimmed by 3 bases and the J gene end by 8 bases; junction bases not matched to a gene: 7. Germline lookup yields CDR1 LNHDA and CDR2 SQIVND (reference sequence). The DNA of the CDR3 is TGTGCCAGTAGTATTATGGAACAGGGGTATGAGCAGTTCTTC. Its protein is CASSIMEQGYEQFF. The full variable domain, with the rest looked up from reference TRBV19 and TRBJ2-1, is DGGITQSPKYLFRKEGQNVTLSCEQNLNHDAMYWYRQDPGQGLRLIYYSQIVNDFQKGDIAEGYSVSREKKESFPLTVTSAQKNPTAFYLCASSIMEQGYEQFFGPGTRLTVL.

This clone appeared a few times. The gene calls are TRBV7-9 and TRBJ2-2, with 12 bases matching TRBD1. Germline values: CDR1 SEHNR, CDR2 FQNEAQ (reference sequence). The V and J ends lost 4 bases and 7 bases, in that order; junction bases with no gene match: 4. The CDR3 has 15 residues. The CDR3: CASSSGQGAHGELFF. CDR3 coding DNA: TGTGCCAGCAGCTCGGGACAGGGGGCTCACGGGGAGCTGTTTTTT.